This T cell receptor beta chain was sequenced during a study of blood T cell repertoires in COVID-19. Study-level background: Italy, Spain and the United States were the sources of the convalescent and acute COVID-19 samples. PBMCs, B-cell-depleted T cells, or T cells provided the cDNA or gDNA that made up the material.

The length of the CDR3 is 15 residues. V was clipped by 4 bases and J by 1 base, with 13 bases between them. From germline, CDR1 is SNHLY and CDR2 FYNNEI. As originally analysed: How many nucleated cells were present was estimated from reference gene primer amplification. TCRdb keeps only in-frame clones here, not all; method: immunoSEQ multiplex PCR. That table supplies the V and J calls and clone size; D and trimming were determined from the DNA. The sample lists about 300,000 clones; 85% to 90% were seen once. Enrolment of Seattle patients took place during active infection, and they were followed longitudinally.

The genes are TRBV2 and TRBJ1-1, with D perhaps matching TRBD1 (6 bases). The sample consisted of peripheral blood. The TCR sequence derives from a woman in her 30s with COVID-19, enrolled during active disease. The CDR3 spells CASSADRKGNTEAFF. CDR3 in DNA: TGTGCCAGCAGTGCCGACAGGAAGGGGAACACTGAAGCTTTCTTT.